This entry lists 4 T cell receptor beta chains sequenced from one sample in a study of T cells in tuberculosis. Using immunoSEQ multiplex PCR, the repertoire was profiled, and TCRdb retains in-frame clones only, with some absent. The table includes 30,000 to 35,000 clones, approximately 97% detected once. Sequences were obtained from PBMCs. Receptors were obtained from a donor under 30 with latent tuberculosis or without tuberculosis infection.

The chain combines TRBV10-3 with TRBJ1-5; possibly TRBD1 for D (6 bases). V dropped 0 bases and J dropped 7 bases, with 13 bases sitting between them. The CDR3 contains 15 residues. From germline, CDR1 is ENHRY and CDR2 SYGVKD. CDR3 DNA: TGTGCCATCAGTGAGTCAGCAGGGGAGAGGCAGCCCCAGCATTTT. Translation: CAISESAGERQPQHF.

The CDR3 DNA follows: TGTGCCAGCAGTGACATGGCCTCTGGGGCCAACGTCCTGACTTTC. Translating it yields CASSDMASGANVLTF. The chain recombines TRBV2 with TRBJ2-6, with D uncertain. Trimming cost V 3 bases and J 0 bases, with 6 bases left between them. This CDR3 region has 15 residues. CDR1 is SNHLY and CDR2 is FYNNEI in the germline V gene.

This chain joins TRBV4-1 and TRBJ2-1; D is unresolved. The germline V and J ends were trimmed by 1 base and 7 bases, with 5 bases remaining between them. The CDR3 is 12 amino acids. Germline values: CDR1 MGHRA, CDR2 YSYEKL. Here the CDR3 reads CASSQAPNEQFF. CDR3 in DNA: TGCGCCAGCAGCCAAGCCCCGAATGAGCAGTTCTTC.

V gene TRBV5-1 combines with J gene TRBJ2-7; D is perhaps TRBD2 (5 bases). Germline lookup yields CDR1 SGHRS and CDR2 YFSETQ. The CDR3 totals 16 residues. Trimming stripped 0 bases from V and 0 bases from J, with 13 bases between. The CDR3 reads CASSLDSRTFSYEQYF. The CDR3 DNA reads as TGCGCCAGCAGCTTGGATTCCAGGACTTTCTCCTACGAGCAGTACTTC.